This T cell receptor (beta chain) was captured by sequencing in a study of T cell repertoires in cytomegalovirus infection. CDR1 is SGHRS and CDR2 is YFSETQ in the germline V gene. This CDR3 has 11 residues. Trimming cost V 5 bases and J 7 bases, with 9 bases left between them. This clonotype has just a few counts. TCRdb used MiXCR to reprocess the reads, holding one entry per CDR3 protein. The sample has approximately 550,000 distinct CDR3 sequences; approximately 15% are singletons. This chain links TRBV5-1 with TRBJ1-1, with D possibly TRBD1 on 6 matching bases. The sequence came from a human donor in good health (CMV status not recorded). Some clones in this sample may be carry-over from other donors' samples. The sample consisted of CD8+ T cells from PBMCs. CDR3 region: CASREGGEAFF. The CDR3 DNA reads as TGCGCCAGCAGGGAGGGGGGTGAAGCTTTCTTT.